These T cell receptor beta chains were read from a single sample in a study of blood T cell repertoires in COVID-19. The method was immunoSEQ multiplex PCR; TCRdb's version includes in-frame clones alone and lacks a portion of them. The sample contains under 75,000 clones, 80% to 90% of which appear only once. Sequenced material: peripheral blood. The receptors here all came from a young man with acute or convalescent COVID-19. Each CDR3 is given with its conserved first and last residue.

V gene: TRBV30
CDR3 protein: CAWGTKGLAGRETQYF

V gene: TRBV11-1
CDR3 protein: CASSLAGGHGEAFF

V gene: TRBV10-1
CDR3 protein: CASSNRGNTEAFF

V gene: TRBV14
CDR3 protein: CASSHLSGGRYNEQFF

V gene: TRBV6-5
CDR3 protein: CASSRNSLAEETQYF

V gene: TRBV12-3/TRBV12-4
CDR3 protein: CASSLQGAGELFF

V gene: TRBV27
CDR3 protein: CASSLGTGGSNQPQHF

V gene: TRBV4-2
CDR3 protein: CASSQGSTGELFF

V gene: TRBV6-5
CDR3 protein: CASSYGTAIYNEQFF

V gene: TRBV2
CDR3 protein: CASRADSGNTEAFF

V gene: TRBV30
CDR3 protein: CAWSVGGKETQYF

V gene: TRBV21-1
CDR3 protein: CASSKPSPYGQGEIPSFRRELFF

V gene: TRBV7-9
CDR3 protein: CASSTVTGSEAFF

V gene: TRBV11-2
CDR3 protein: CASSLEIGENTEAFF

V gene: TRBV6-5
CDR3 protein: CASKPGGPYGYTF

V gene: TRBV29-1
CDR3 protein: CSASGTAYEQYF

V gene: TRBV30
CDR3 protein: CARLGYGYTF

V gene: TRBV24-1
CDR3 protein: CATSDLVGGGVNTGELFF

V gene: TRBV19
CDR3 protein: CASSIVVRTSGQETQYF

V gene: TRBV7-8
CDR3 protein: CASSSQGFARETQYF

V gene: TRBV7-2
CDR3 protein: CASSLDRSTDTQYF

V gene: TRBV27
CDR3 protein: CASSTQGDQETQYF

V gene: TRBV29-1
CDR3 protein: CSVEGRGDYGYTF

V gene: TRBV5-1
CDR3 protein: CASSLALEGTGTF

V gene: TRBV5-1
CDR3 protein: CASSQHGTGPAGNTIYF

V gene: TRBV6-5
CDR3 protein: CASSYSRDHTEAFF